Shown below are 23 T cell receptor beta chains from a single sample sequenced in a study of regulatory T cells in long-lasting Graves disease (dated by TCRdb to the early 2020s). The time point label on this specimen signifies: newly diagnosed GD, antithyroid drugs for less than 3 months. For both TCR sequencing and RNA sequencing, RNA was extracted from PBMCs in TRIzol. The library was built by means of multiplex PCR. Instrument used: Illumina HiSeq 4000. iRepertoire HTBI primers and Arm-PCR amplification of CDR3 regions were used to construct TCR beta libraries. TCRdb took the public reads, trimmed them with fastp at Q25, ran MiXCR for clone calling and kept in-frame beta chains. Rows with one shared CDR3 protein collapse into an entry with the most common genes and DNA. The sample table records roughly 510,000 distinct CDR3 sequences; about 16% of these occur just once. Around 11% of the sample goes to the ten largest clones.

The same data also went into a second study, on T cells in Graves' hyperthyroidism and ophthalmopathy.

Sequences were derived from peripheral blood mononuclear cells (PBMCs), sampled at new diagnosis, from a patient treated with antithyroid drugs. These receptors all come from a man in his late teens or twenties with Graves disease. Donor details come from another sample of the same person, matched by shared clones.

This clonotype occurred many times. The J gene is TRBJ1-4, the V gene TRBV3-1, with a possible D match to TRBD1 (5 bases). The length of the CDR3 is 13 residues. V lost 4 bases and J lost 6, with 9 bases in between. Germline CDR1 reads LGHDT; CDR2 reads YNNKEL (reference sequence). CDR3 residues: CASSPLGDEKLFF. The CDR3 bases are TGTGCCAGCAGCCCTTTGGGGGATGAAAAACTGTTTTTT.

This clonotype was observed at least ten times. V gene TRBV15 combines with J gene TRBJ1-4, with D uncertain. CDR1 is LNHNV and CDR2 is YYDKDF in the germline V gene (reference sequence). The CDR3 consists of 13 residues. V gave up 5 bases and J gave up 10 bases, with 14 bases separating them. CDR3 amino acids: CATSPWDLGKLFF. DNA of the CDR3: TGTGCCACCAGCCCGTGGGATTTGGGAAAACTGTTTTTT.

This clonotype occurred many times. The rearrangement joins TRBV28 to TRBJ2-1; D is ambiguous. Per germline, CDR1 MDHEN and CDR2 SYDVKM. Trimming removed 4 bases at V and 0 bases at J, with 16 bases between. There are 17 residues in the CDR3. CDR3 residues: CASSSPAAGSSYNEQFF. In nucleotides, the CDR3 is TGTGCCAGCAGTTCTCCGGCCGCAGGTAGCTCCTACAATGAGCAGTTCTTC.

This sequence joins TRBV5-1 and TRBJ1-2, with 7 bases matching TRBD1. Germline CDR1 reads SGHRS; CDR2 reads YFSETQ. Trimming removed 0 bases from V and 7 bases from J; junction bases left unmatched: 9. This CDR3 region has 15 residues. The DNA for the CDR3 is TGCGCCAGCAGCTTGGGACAGGGACCGGGTCGTGGCTACACCTTC. It translates to CASSLGQGPGRGYTF.

The sample holds many counts of this clonotype. The chain joins TRBV3-1 to TRBJ1-2; D is possibly TRBD1 (5 bases). The length of the CDR3 is 14 residues. Germline CDR1 is LGHDT and CDR2 is YNNKEL (reference sequence). The V end was cut by 4 bases, the J end by 3 bases, with 12 bases between. As DNA, the CDR3 is TGTGCCAGCAGCCTCCGGTGGGGGGACTATGGCTACACCTTC. Amino acids: CASSLRWGDYGYTF.

The V and J genes are TRBV20-1 and TRBJ2-7; D might be TRBD2 (6 bases). This CDR3 is built from 13 residues. Germline CDR1 reads DFQATT; CDR2 reads SNEGSKA (reference sequence). The CDR3 loop is CSVKFGGVGGQYF. The CDR3 coding sequence is TGCAGCGTTAAGTTCGGCGGGGTAGGCGGGCAGTACTTC.

Note on this clonotype: One end of the junction does not line up with germline, which may come from a read error. The chain carries TRBV20-1 and TRBJ2-6, with 9 bases fitting TRBD1. Germline CDR1 and CDR2: DFQATT and SNEGSKA (reference sequence). There are 17 residues in the CDR3. In DNA form, the CDR3 reads TGCAGTGCTAGGCCCGGGACAGGGTTCTCTGTGGCCAACGTCCTGACTTTC. It yields the protein CSARPGTGFSVANVLTF.

In this sample, this clonotype turned up many times. The chain is built from TRBV28 and TRBJ2-1, with D perhaps TRBD1 (5 bases). V was pared by 6 bases and J by 2 bases, with 14 bases between. This CDR3 has 15 residues. Germline lookup yields CDR1 MDHEN and CDR2 SYDVKM. The CDR3 DNA is TGTGCCAGCAGCCAAAGGGGCTACGCCTACAATGAGCAGTTCTTC. Amino acids: CASSQRGYAYNEQFF.

Ten or more counts support this clonotype. The gene calls are TRBV5-1 and TRBJ2-7; D possibly corresponds to TRBD1 (7 bases). Trimming left V 7 bases short and J 3 bases short, with 14 bases between. This CDR3 has 13 amino acids. The germline gives CDR1 SGHRS, CDR2 YFSETQ. In DNA, the CDR3 is TGCGCCAGCGGGCCAGGGGGAGGCTACGAGCAGTACTTC. It translates to CASGPGGGYEQYF.

There are a few counts of this clonotype. This chain uses TRBV30 with TRBJ1-2; 9 nucleotides match TRBD1. Germline V CDR1 and CDR2: GTSNPN, SVGIG (reference sequence). This CDR3 region has 14 residues. The trim removed 0 bases at V and 6 bases at J, leaving 5 bases unmatched. This CDR3 reads CAWSVGQGKDGYTF. As DNA, the CDR3 is TGTGCCTGGAGTGTAGGACAGGGGAAGGATGGCTACACCTTC.

This clonotype was seen a handful of times. J is TRBJ2-5 and V is TRBV6-1; 7 bases are shared with TRBD2. The DNA matches TRBJ2-1 better at its end, which makes the J call doubtful. Germline loops: CDR1 MNHNS, CDR2 SASEGT. The CDR3 contains 14 residues. CDR3 in DNA: TGTGCCAGCAGCCTAGAGCGGGGCTACAATGAGCAGTTCTTC. It is translated as CASSLERGYNEQFF.

The rearrangement links TRBV29-1 to TRBJ2-5, with 8 positions matching TRBD1. CDR1 and CDR2 from the germline V gene are SQVTM and ANQGSEA. The CDR3 sequence is 13 residues long. The V gene end was trimmed by 7 bases and the J gene end by 3 bases; junction bases not matched to a gene: 7. The CDR3 region has the DNA TGCAGCGCGTGGGACAGGTTGGAAGAGACCCAGTACTTC. Translated, it gives CSAWDRLEETQYF.

This clonotype was recorded at least ten times. The chain uses TRBV12-3 or TRBV12-4 and TRBJ2-1; D unresolved. The V and J ends lost 6 bases and 8 bases respectively, with 14 bases between them. CDR3 length: 13 residues. The CDR3 bases are TGTGCCAGCAGCCCGCCGGTGGTAGATGAGCAGTTCTTC. The encoded protein is CASSPPVVDEQFF.

The rearrangement links TRBV9 to TRBJ2-3, with D possibly TRBD1 on 5 matching bases. Germline V gene lookup returns CDR1 SGDLS and CDR2 YYNGEE. The CDR3 extends over 14 amino acids. Trimming took off 6 bases at V and 4 bases at J, with 15 bases between the two ends. CDR3: CASTLGDLADTQYF. The CDR3, as DNA: TGTGCCAGCACCTTAGGGGATTTGGCAGATACGCAGTATTTT. Together with reference TRBV9 and TRBJ2-3, the CDR3 gives the full variable domain: DSGVTQTPKHLITATGQRVTLRCSPRSGDLSVYWYQQSLDQGLQFLIQYYNGEERAKGNILERFSAQQFPDLHSELNLSSLELGDSALYFCASTLGDLADTQYFGPGTRLTVL.

This clonotype was counted between two and nine times. The chain combines TRBV6-4 with TRBJ2-2; D remains unclear. Germline CDR1 and CDR2: MRHNA and SNTAGT. The CDR3 has 14 amino acids. V lost 0 bases, J lost 4 bases, and 6 bases lay in between. CDR3 DNA sequence: TGTGCCAGCAGTGACTCCTCTCTCACCGGGGAGCTGTTTTTT. It translates to CASSDSSLTGELFF.

The J gene is TRBJ1-1, the V gene TRBV9; 9 bases are a match to TRBD1. The germline CDR1 and CDR2 sequences are SGDLS and YYNGEE. The length of the CDR3 is 13 residues. Trimming at V came to 7 bases and at J to 5 bases, leaving 6 bases not matched to a gene. The CDR3 spells CASGDRDRTEAFF. CDR3 coding DNA: TGTGCCAGCGGGGACAGGGACAGAACTGAAGCTTTCTTT.

This clonotype was seen repeatedly, ten times or more. The chain carries TRBV27 and TRBJ2-6; possibly TRBD1 or TRBD2 for D (5 bases each). Trimming took off 6 bases at V and 0 bases at J, with 9 bases between the two ends. This CDR3 is 15 amino acids long. Germline loops: CDR1 MNHEY, CDR2 SMNVEV (reference sequence). In nucleotides, the CDR3 is TGTGCCAGCAGGATGGGGGTCTCTGGGGCCAACGTCCTGACTTTC. Its translation is CASRMGVSGANVLTF.

This clonotype was counted at least ten times. The chain employs TRBV28 and TRBJ1-2; TRBD1 is a possible D gene (6 bases). This CDR3 comprises 18 residues. V dropped 2 bases and J dropped 3 bases, with 22 bases sitting between them. Per the germline V gene, CDR1 is MDHEN and CDR2 is SYDVKM. The CDR3 sequence: CASSLRVMGGGLHYGYTF. CDR3 coding DNA: TGTGCCAGCAGTTTAAGAGTTATGGGGGGCGGACTTCACTATGGCTACACCTTC.

The chain combines TRBV9 with TRBJ1-1, with D perhaps TRBD1 (5 bases). This CDR3 is 15 amino acids long. V was pared by 0 bases and J by 5 bases, with 14 bases between. The germline V gene has CDR1 SGDLS and CDR2 YYNGEE. The CDR3 reads CASSVGGGLTTEAFF. CDR3 nucleotides: TGTGCCAGCAGCGTAGGGGGGGGGTTAACGACTGAAGCTTTCTTT.

This clonotype was counted only a few times. The J gene is TRBJ2-2, the V gene TRBV18; possible D gene TRBD2, 6 bases. V shed 5 bases and J shed 2 bases, with 15 bases lying between them. The CDR3 contains 16 residues. Germline loops: CDR1 KGHSH, CDR2 LQKENI. CDR3 amino acids: CASSDEEGLNTGELFF. The CDR3 DNA reads TGTGCCAGCTCAGACGAGGAGGGCCTCAACACCGGGGAGCTGTTTTTT.

This chain links TRBV20-1 with TRBJ2-1, with D tentatively TRBD1 or TRBD2 (5 bases each). The CDR3 is 17 amino acids. Trimming left V 5 bases short and J 8 bases short, with 28 bases between. Germline V lookup: CDR1 DFQATT, CDR2 SNEGSKA (reference sequence). The CDR3 DNA is TGCAGTGCTGGGGGATTGTTAAAAGGGGTTAACAGCGATGAGCAGTTCTTC. Translating gives CSAGGLLKGVNSDEQFF.

This clonotype has only a few counts. The chain couples TRBV5-1 to TRBJ1-1; 10 positions match TRBD1. In germline, CDR1 is SGHRS, CDR2 YFSETQ. The CDR3 sequence is 16 residues long. The V gene end was trimmed by 6 bases and the J gene end by 0 bases; junction bases not matched to a gene: 8. CDR3 in amino acids: CASKGVGTGVNTEAFF. In DNA form, the CDR3 reads TGCGCCAGCAAGGGAGTCGGGACAGGGGTGAACACTGAAGCTTTCTTT.

This clonotype was detected only a few times. The chain links TRBV20-1 to TRBJ1-5; D possibly corresponds to TRBD1 (6 bases). The CDR3 covers 13 residues. Germline V gene data show CDR1 as DFQATT and CDR2 as SNEGSKA (reference sequence). Trimming took 4 bases from V and 3 from J, leaving 10 bases between them. The CDR3 spells CSAIHRDNQPQHF. The CDR3 DNA follows: TGCAGTGCTATTCACAGGGACAATCAGCCCCAGCATTTT.